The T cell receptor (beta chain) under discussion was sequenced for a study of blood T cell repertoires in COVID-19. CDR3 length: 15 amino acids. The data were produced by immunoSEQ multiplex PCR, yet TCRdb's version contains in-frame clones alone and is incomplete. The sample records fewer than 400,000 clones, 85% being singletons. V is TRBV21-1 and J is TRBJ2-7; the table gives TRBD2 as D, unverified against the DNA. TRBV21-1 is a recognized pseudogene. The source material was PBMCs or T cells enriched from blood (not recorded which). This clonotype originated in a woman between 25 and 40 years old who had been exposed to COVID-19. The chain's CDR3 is CASSKYGVSSYEQYF. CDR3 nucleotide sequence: TGTGCCAGCAGCAAATACGGGGTGAGCTCCTACGAGCAGTACTTC.